This TCR beta chain was identified during a study of CD8+ T cells in alopecia areata. About the study: Tofacitinib was taken orally by treated patients, and the dose was 5 to 10 mg twice daily.

The CDR3 is 14 residues long. The ends were cut back, 8 bases at V and 5 bases at J, with 18 bases in the middle. CDR1 is MNHNS and CDR2 is SASEGT in the germline V gene. Study outcomes and limitations: Against the mouse data, patients shared TCRs less clearly, possibly for HLA reasons.

This clone was seen a few times. Antigen: not known. cDNA reverse transcribed from extracted RNA served as the sequencing template. The method was immunoSEQ multiplex PCR; TCRdb's version includes in-frame clones alone and lacks a portion of them. This table holds about 250,000 clones, under 80% found once. The source of this sequence is a human donor with alopecia areata. V and J are TRBV6-1 and TRBJ1-2, with D maybe TRBD1 (6 bases). The material sequenced was CD4+ T cells sorted from blood, taken at week 0. CDR3 amino acids: CASRKGQLFYGYTF. The CDR3 DNA is TGTGCCAGCCGTAAAGGACAGCTTTTTTATGGCTACACCTTC.